The sequence of this T cell receptor (beta chain) was determined in a study of Graves' ophthalmopathy and Graves' hyperthyroidism. CDR3 regions of TCR beta were amplified from RNA transcripts. Scientists carried out first-round RT-PCR using HTBI primers and then a second-round multiplex PCR. Each CDR3 protein gets one entry after TCRdb re-called the multiplex PCR reads with MiXCR. The repertoire has over a million distinct CDR3 sequences, roughly 35% of them found once; the top ten carry around 10%. V was trimmed by 5 bases and J by 9 bases, leaving 15 bases between them. The CDR3 consists of 13 residues. Germline V gene data show CDR1 as SGHKS and CDR2 as YYEKEE (reference sequence).

The sample was peripheral blood or thyroid tissue (not recorded which). This chain connects TRBV5-5 to TRBJ1-5; D not certain. This clonotype was sampled from an adult man with Graves' hyperthyroidism. The CDR3 region is CASRPSPAGPQHF. CDR3 DNA sequence: TGTGCCAGCAGACCAAGTCCCGCCGGGCCCCAGCATTTT.